A selection of T cell receptor beta chains follows, all from one sample in a study of blood T cell repertoires in COVID-19. TCRdb's copy holds only in-frame clones and misses some; the assay was immunoSEQ multiplex PCR. The profile covers 170,000 or so clones, with around 83% appearing a single time and 7.6% taken by the ten largest. The sample comprised peripheral blood. Receptor source: a woman between 65 and 79 years old with COVID-19, enrolled during active disease. Both conserved end residues are part of each CDR3. A D gene is named only where the DNA matches it firmly. Size is omitted from some rows. Given values are once, few, many or a class for expanded clones.

j_call,clone_size,d_call,v_call,cdr3_aa,cdr3_nt
TRBJ2-6,.,.,TRBV7-8,CASSIQGFLPGANVLTF,TGTGCCAGCAGCATTCAGGGGTTTCTCCCTGGGGCCAACGTCCTGACTTTC
TRBJ2-1,.,.,TRBV10-3,CAISTLSSYNEQFF,TGTGCCATCAGTACCCTAAGCTCCTACAATGAGCAGTTCTTC
TRBJ2-1,.,TRBD2,TRBV5-1,CASSLVGLADNEQFF,TGCGCCAGCAGCCTAGTGGGACTAGCCGACAATGAGCAGTTCTTC
TRBJ2-2,.,TRBD2,TRBV5-1,CASSLISGRNTGELFF,TGCGCCAGCAGCTTGATCAGCGGGAGAAACACCGGGGAGCTGTTTTTT
TRBJ1-1,.,.,TRBV5-1,CASSSADMGFNTEAFF,TGCGCCAGCAGCTCCGCGGACATGGGTTTTAACACTGAAGCTTTCTTT
TRBJ2-7,.,TRBD2,TRBV15,CATSRASGLAVSYEQYF,TGTGCCACCAGCAGAGCATCGGGACTAGCGGTCTCCTACGAGCAGTACTTC
TRBJ1-3,.,.,TRBV27,CASSLWGGNTIYF,TGTGCCAGCAGTTTATGGGGAGGGAACACCATATATTTT
TRBJ2-7,few,.,TRBV2,CATSGEGVEQYF,TGTGCCACCTCCGGCGAAGGGGTCGAGCAGTACTTC
TRBJ2-1,.,.,TRBV11-3,CASSLSPHEQFF,TGTGCCAGCAGCTTAAGCCCTCATGAGCAGTTCTTC
TRBJ2-1,.,TRBD1,TRBV5-6,CASSLGDRELDEQFF,TGTGCCAGCAGCTTGGGGGACAGGGAATTGGATGAGCAGTTCTTC
TRBJ1-1,.,TRBD1,TRBV28,CASSSAGQGENTEAFF,TGTGCCAGCAGTTCCGCTGGACAGGGGGAGAACACTGAAGCTTTCTTT
TRBJ2-1,.,.,TRBV20-1,CSASTGSVYNEQFF,TGCAGTGCTAGTACCGGGAGTGTCTACAATGAGCAGTTCTTC
TRBJ1-1,.,.,TRBV5-1,CASSLALSDSRGTEAFF,TGCGCCAGCAGCTTAGCCTTATCTGATAGCAGGGGCACTGAAGCTTTCTTT
TRBJ2-6,few,TRBD1,TRBV18,CASSSGQGAGANVLTF,TGTGCCAGCTCAAGTGGACAGGGGGCTGGGGCCAACGTCCTGACTTTC
TRBJ2-5,.,.,TRBV2,CASSVEGEETQYF,TGTGCCAGCAGTGTTGAGGGGGAAGAGACCCAGTACTTC